The 20 T cell receptor beta chains given below trace back to one sample, sequenced in a study of a mutant IDH1 vaccine in newly diagnosed glioma. Sequencing used immunoSEQ multiplex PCR; TCRdb keeps in-frame clones, though not all of them. This sample has tens of thousands of clones, with roughly four fifths found just once. No antigen has been identified for these receptors. The time point was: week 47, end of study. It was 300 ug of mutant IDH1 20-mer peptide that made up each vaccine dose, given with topical imiquimod. This sample comprised PBMCs, obtained from a glioma patient whose treatment included an IDH1 peptide vaccine. The receptors derive from a man in his forties with glioma.

V and J are TRBV11-2 and TRBJ2-5; D not resolved. Germline V CDR1 and CDR2: SGHAT, FQNNGV. This CDR3 has 16 residues. Trimming shortened V by 6 bases and J by 3 bases, and 20 bases separated the two germline ends. Here the CDR3 DNA reads TGTGCCAGCAGTTTGGTAGGGCTTGTAGTTAAAGAGACCCAGTACTTC. Its translation is CASSLVGLVVKETQYF.

The rearrangement links TRBV7-8 to TRBJ2-2, with D perhaps TRBD1 (5 bases). This CDR3 is 16 amino acids long. V lost 4 bases, J lost 7 bases, and 19 bases lay in between. Germline V gives CDR1 SGHVS, CDR2 FQNEAQ. The CDR3 DNA reads as TGTGCCAGCAGCTCCGCGGCTACAGGCTCGGGCGGGGAGCTGTTTTTT. This encodes CASSSAATGSGGELFF.

There are a few counts of this clone. The CDR3 reads CSVRPGTGASNEKLFF. The CDR3 DNA sequence: TGCAGCGTTCGTCCCGGGACAGGGGCCTCAAATGAAAAACTGTTTTTT. This chain links TRBV29-1 with TRBJ1-4; 10 bases align to TRBD1. V was clipped by 5 bases and J by 5 bases; unmatched bases: 11. CDR1 is SQVTM and CDR2 is ANQGSEA in the germline V gene. The CDR3 sequence is 16 residues long. Filled out from reference TRBV29-1 and TRBJ1-4, the complete variable domain reads SAVISQKPSRDICQRGTSLTIQCQVDSQVTMMFWYRQQPGQSLTLIATANQGSEATYESGFVIDKFPISRPNLTFSTLTVSNMSPEDSSIYLCSVRPGTGASNEKLFFGSGTQLSVL.

The chain joins TRBV28 to TRBJ2-5; 14 nucleotides match TRBD2. Trimming took 4 bases from V and 4 from J; bases not matched to a gene: 5. CDR1 is MDHEN and CDR2 is SYDVKM in the germline V gene. The CDR3 totals 16 residues. Here the CDR3 reads CASSSPGLAGVETQYF. The CDR3 coding sequence is TGTGCCAGCAGTTCCCCGGGACTAGCGGGAGTAGAGACCCAGTACTTC.

The V call is TRBV7-6, the J call TRBJ2-3; 8 bases are shared with TRBD2. The CDR3 consists of 15 residues. Germline V gives CDR1 SGHVS, CDR2 FNYEAQ. V was clipped by 5 bases and J by 2 bases; unmatched bases: 6. The CDR3 bases are TGTGCCAGCAGCCCAGGGACTAGTACCACAGATACGCAGTATTTT. Translating it yields CASSPGTSTTDTQYF.

This chain uses TRBV6-5 with TRBJ2-7, with TRBD1 matching 7 bases. V dropped 6 bases and J dropped 1; count of bases not matched to a gene: 6. Germline V CDR1 and CDR2: MNHEY, SVGAGI. The CDR3 contains 14 residues. CDR3 loop: CASRKQGRSYEQYF. In DNA form, the CDR3 reads TGTGCCAGCAGAAAACAGGGGCGGTCCTACGAGCAGTACTTC.

The CDR3 DNA sequence: TGTGCCAGCAGCCCGGGGGACTTGAGTTATGAGCAGTTCTTC. Its translation is CASSPGDLSYEQFF. The genes are TRBV4-2 and TRBJ2-1, with a weak D call TRBD2 (6 bases). This CDR3 region has 14 residues. Trimming stripped 4 bases from V and 8 bases from J, with 15 bases between. The germline CDR1 and CDR2 sequences are LGHNA and YNFKEQ.

The rearrangement uses TRBV5-6 and TRBJ2-5; 12 bases are a match to TRBD2. Looked up from germline, CDR1 is SGHDT and CDR2 is YYEEEE. With 4 bases clipped from V and 6 bases from J, the junction kept 7 bases outside the gene matches. The CDR3 consists of 15 residues. The CDR3 loop is CASSTLAGGPKTQYF. CDR3 sequence (DNA): TGTGCCAGCAGCACGCTAGCGGGGGGGCCGAAGACCCAGTACTTC.

Only a few counts were recorded for this clone. For the CDR3, the DNA is TGTGCCAGCAGTGGGGGGGGCACTCCCCAAGGGCATTTT. Translated, it gives CASSGGGTPQGHF. V and J are TRBV6-1 and TRBJ1-5, with a weak D call TRBD1 (6 bases). Between the trimmed V and J ends, which lost 4 bases and 15 bases, there was a span of 19 bases. From germline, CDR1 is MNHNS and CDR2 SASEGT. This CDR3 comprises 13 residues.

V usage is TRBV5-1 and J usage is TRBJ1-1; TRBD1 matches at 8 bases. The CDR3 runs to 16 residues. CDR1 is SGHRS, CDR2 YFSETQ, per germline. V was pared by 1 base and J by 0 bases, with 5 bases of the junction left unmatched. The CDR3 here is CASSLQTGAMNTEAFF. The CDR3 DNA is TGCGCCAGCAGCTTGCAGACAGGGGCTATGAACACTGAAGCTTTCTTT.

The rearrangement joins TRBV28 to TRBJ2-5, with 15 nucleotides matching TRBD2. Germline V gene data show CDR1 as MDHEN and CDR2 as SYDVKM. The V segment lost 5 bases and the J segment 2 bases; nucleotides outside the gene matches: 6. The CDR3 runs to 17 residues. The CDR3 region is CASSTGLAGGPQETQYF. The CDR3 bases are TGTGCCAGCAGTACAGGACTAGCGGGAGGGCCGCAAGAGACCCAGTACTTC.

This sequence joins TRBV7-9 and TRBJ2-3; D call uncertain. V was trimmed by 5 bases and J by 3 bases, leaving 9 bases between them. CDR3 size: 13 residues. The germline gives CDR1 SEHNR, CDR2 FQNEAQ (reference sequence). This CDR3 is CASSHRETDTQYF. The CDR3 DNA is TGTGCCAGCAGCCACCGAGAGACAGATACGCAGTATTTT. The full variable domain, completed using reference TRBV7-9 and TRBJ2-3, is DTGVSQNPRHKITKRGQNVTFRCDPISEHNRLYWYRQTLGQGPEFLTYFQNEAQLEKSRLLSDRFSAERPKGSFSTLEIQRTEQGDSAMYLCASSHRETDTQYFGPGTRLTVL.

This chain joins TRBV6-6 and TRBJ1-2, with D possibly being TRBD1 (5 bases). V was clipped by 8 bases and J by 3 bases, with 19 bases between them. This CDR3 has 15 residues. From germline, CDR1 is MNHNY and CDR2 SVGAGI (reference sequence). CDR3 DNA: TGTGCCAGCCAACTATGGGGCAAAGCGGACTATGGCTACACCTTC. Its protein product is CASQLWGKADYGYTF.

The table lists this clone with a few counts. The same CDR3 arises from other DNA sequences in this sample as well. J is TRBJ2-5 and V is TRBV18, with 9 bases lining up with TRBD1. This CDR3 region has 13 residues. The junction had 2 bases not matched to a gene; V was cut back by 4 bases and J by 5 bases. Germline V gene data show CDR1 as KGHSH and CDR2 as LQKENI. The CDR3 bases are TGTGCCAGCTCACGGGGGACAGGGGAGACCCAGTACTTC. Residues: CASSRGTGETQYF.

This clone appeared a few times. V and J are TRBV5-4 and TRBJ1-1; TRBD1 is a possible D gene (6 bases). This CDR3 comprises 15 residues. V was cut by 5 bases and J by 0 bases, with 14 bases left in between. Germline V gene data show CDR1 as SGHNT and CDR2 as YYREEE (reference sequence). In DNA form, the CDR3 reads TGTGCCAGCAGTTCTCCTGGGACATTGAACACTGAAGCTTTCTTT. Translation: CASSSPGTLNTEAFF. The full variable domain, with the rest looked up from reference TRBV5-4 and TRBJ1-1, is ETGVTQSPTHLIKTRGQQVTLRCSSQSGHNTVSWYQQALGQGPQFIFQYYREEENGRGNFPPRFSGLQFPNYSSELNVNALELDDSALYLCASSSPGTLNTEAFFGQGTRLTVV.

The chain joins TRBV6-5 to TRBJ1-1; D gene uncertain. The V end was cut by 2 bases, the J end by 4 bases, with 11 bases between. From germline, CDR1 is MNHEY and CDR2 SVGAGI. The CDR3 consists of 14 residues. The CDR3 coding sequence is TGTGCCAGCAGTTACGGCAGTGGGCCCACTGAAGCTTTCTTT. Its protein is CASSYGSGPTEAFF.

The genes are TRBV4-3 and TRBJ1-5; D unclear. Trimming stripped 2 bases from V and 7 bases from J, with 9 bases between. The V gene's germline CDR1 is LGHNA and CDR2 YSLEER. The CDR3 is 13 residues long. The CDR3 loop reads CASSQSRVQPQHF. The CDR3 coding sequence is TGCGCCAGCAGCCAATCTAGGGTGCAGCCCCAGCATTTT.

This clone was counted only a few times. The chain uses TRBV19 and TRBJ2-7, with 9 bases lining up with TRBD1. Losses at the gene ends were 3 bases for V and 4 bases for J; bases not matched to a gene: 7. This CDR3 is built from 15 residues. Germline V CDR1 and CDR2: LNHDA, SQIVND (reference sequence). The CDR3 coding sequence is TGTGCCAGTAGTATCATCGGGACAGGGAATTACGAGCAGTACTTC. It codes for CASSIIGTGNYEQYF.

The rearrangement joins TRBV5-4 to TRBJ2-2; 8 bases match TRBD1. V shed 4 bases, J shed 5 bases, and the junction held 4 bases outside the gene matches. The CDR3 loop spans 14 amino acids. Germline V gives CDR1 SGHNT, CDR2 YYREEE (reference sequence). CDR3 in amino acids: CASSINRGTGELFF. CDR3 sequence (DNA): TGTGCCAGCAGCATCAACAGGGGGACCGGGGAGCTGTTTTTT.

The J gene is TRBJ1-4, the V gene TRBV19, with TRBD1 matching 7 bases. The V gene end was trimmed by 5 bases and the J gene end by 8 bases; junction bases not matched to a gene: 11. This CDR3 has 15 residues. Germline V gene lookup returns CDR1 LNHDA and CDR2 SQIVND (reference sequence). Here the CDR3 DNA reads TGTGCCAGTAGTTCTAACCGGGACAGAGGCGAAAAACTGTTTTTT. As protein: CASSSNRDRGEKLFF.